The 27 T cell receptor beta chains below were found in one sample sequenced in a study of identical twins. TCRdb independently ran MiXCR on the 5' RACE reads; one entry per CDR3 protein. The sample consists of 200,000 or so distinct CDR3 sequences, 7.5% of them appearing once. These data were also reused for a study on yellow fever vaccine responses in identical twins.

The sequenced material came from memory (CD45RO+) T cells sorted from blood. These receptors all stem from a woman aged 18-35 years in good health.

In its sample, this clonotype was seen many times. V and J are TRBV5-1 and TRBJ1-2; 10 bases are shared with TRBD1. There are 15 residues in the CDR3. Germline CDR1 SGHRS, CDR2 YFSETQ. V lost 0 bases to trimming and J lost 4 bases; unmatched junction nucleotides: 3. The CDR3 loop reads CASSLEGQGPYGYTF. In DNA, the CDR3 is TGCGCCAGCAGCTTGGAGGGACAGGGGCCCTATGGCTACACCTTC. The full variable domain, its missing parts supplied by reference TRBV5-1 and TRBJ1-2, is KAGVTQTPRYLIKTRGQQVTLSCSPISGHRSVSWYQQTPGQGLQFLFEYFSETQRNKGNFPGRFSGRQFSNSRSEMNVSTLELGDSALYLCASSLEGQGPYGYTFGSGTRLTVV.

Ten or more counts support this clonotype. J is TRBJ2-3 and V is TRBV28, with 9 bases identical to TRBD1. Looked up from germline, CDR1 is MDHEN and CDR2 is SYDVKM. V was clipped by 4 bases and J by 3 bases; unmatched bases: 2. The CDR3 has 14 residues. In DNA, the CDR3 is TGTGCCAGCAGTTCGGACAGGGGAACAGATACGCAGTATTTT. Encoded protein: CASSSDRGTDTQYF.

In its sample, this clonotype was seen many times. The rearrangement joins TRBV28 to TRBJ2-7; 8 positions match TRBD1. Germline V lookup: CDR1 MDHEN, CDR2 SYDVKM. This CDR3 has 13 residues. V gave up 5 bases and J gave up 3 bases; unmatched junction bases: 3. The CDR3 protein is CASSRGQGYEQYF. DNA for the CDR3: TGTGCCAGCAGTCGCGGACAGGGCTACGAGCAGTACTTC.

V is TRBV6-5 and J is TRBJ1-1; D is ambiguous. The CDR3 runs to 16 residues. Trimming removed 5 bases from V and 0 bases from J, with 16 bases in between. Germline V CDR1 and CDR2: MNHEY, SVGAGI. CDR3 protein: CASSHGREGMNTEAFF. The CDR3, as DNA: TGTGCCAGCAGTCACGGGAGGGAAGGGATGAACACTGAAGCTTTCTTT.

At least ten counts were recorded for this clonotype. The chain has TRBV29-1 and TRBJ2-7; TRBD1 might be the D (6 bases). From germline, CDR1 is SQVTM and CDR2 ANQGSEA. Trimming removed 4 bases from V and 5 bases from J, with 24 bases in between. The CDR3 length is 16 residues. CDR3 loop: CSVVGETGRSGDEQYF. The CDR3 coding sequence is TGCAGCGTTGTGGGGGAAACAGGGCGATCAGGCGACGAGCAGTACTTC.

This chain connects TRBV6-1 to TRBJ1-2; D possibly corresponds to TRBD1 (6 bases). Germline V gives CDR1 MNHNS, CDR2 SASEGT. The CDR3 has 12 residues. The germline V and J ends were trimmed by 6 bases and 5 bases, with 10 bases remaining between them. The CDR3 spells CASSGQSYGYTF. The CDR3 nucleotides read TGTGCCAGCAGCGGACAGAGTTATGGCTACACCTTC.

This clonotype was counted ten times or more. V is TRBV7-2 and J is TRBJ2-3, with 8 bases identical to TRBD2. V dropped 4 bases and J dropped 2; count of bases not matched to a gene: 8. The V gene's germline CDR1 is SGHTA and CDR2 FQGNSA. This CDR3 has 16 amino acids. For the CDR3, the DNA is TGTGCCAGCAGCTCGTCCGGGAGGGCGTTCACAGATACGCAGTATTTT. Translation: CASSSSGRAFTDTQYF.

This clonotype has a count of ten or more. The V gene is TRBV12-3 or TRBV12-4, the J gene TRBJ1-5, with 7 bases that match TRBD1. Trimming removed 7 bases from V and 11 bases from J; junction bases left unmatched: 11. CDR3 length: 13 amino acids. The CDR3 loop is CASTLIQGMAQHF. As DNA, the CDR3 is TGTGCCAGCACTCTAATACAGGGGATGGCCCAGCATTTT.

This clonotype came up a few times. The V and J genes are TRBV6-5 and TRBJ1-1; D gene ambiguous. Germline CDR1 is MNHEY and CDR2 is SVGAGI. Deletions cut 1 base from V and 6 bases from J, with 9 bases between. CDR3 length: 13 residues. In DNA, the CDR3 is TGTGCCAGCAGTTACTTCCAAAAAGCTGAAGCTTTCTTT. It encodes CASSYFQKAEAFF.

This chain connects TRBV20-1 to TRBJ2-5; D unclear. Trimming removed 1 base at V and 5 bases at J, with 11 bases between. Germline CDR1 reads DFQATT; CDR2 reads SNEGSKA (reference sequence). This CDR3 spans 13 amino acids. CDR3 sequence reads: CSARVRNRETQYF. CDR3 nucleotide sequence: TGCAGTGCTAGAGTGCGGAACCGGGAGACCCAGTACTTC.

The V and J genes are TRBV20-1 and TRBJ2-7, with D perhaps TRBD1 (6 bases). Trimming shortened V by 6 bases and J by 7 bases, and 19 bases separated the two germline ends. The CDR3 contains 13 residues. CDR1 and CDR2 (germline): DFQATT, SNEGSKA (reference sequence). The CDR3 DNA is TGCAGTGCCCAAACGAACCCAACAGGGGAGCAGTACTTC. It specifies CSAQTNPTGEQYF.

The sample holds many counts of this clonotype. The chain joins TRBV29-1 to TRBJ2-3; weak D call: TRBD1 (6 bases). V was pared by 7 bases and J by 3 bases, with 14 bases between. Germline assignment: CDR1 SQVTM and CDR2 ANQGSEA. This CDR3 region has 13 residues. The CDR3 bases are TGCAGCGCTCAAAACAGGGCAACAGATACGCAGTATTTT. Its translation is CSAQNRATDTQYF.

V and J are TRBV15 and TRBJ2-7, with D perhaps matching TRBD1 or TRBD2 (6 bases each). Germline CDR1 and CDR2: LNHNV and YYDKDF (reference sequence). The CDR3 runs 16 residues. The ends were cut back, 3 bases at V and 0 bases at J, with 15 bases in the middle. CDR3 sequence: CATSSLRGASSYEQYF. CDR3 sequence (DNA): TGTGCCACCAGCAGTTTGAGGGGGGCCAGCTCCTACGAGCAGTACTTC.

This clonotype was detected many times. V usage is TRBV7-9 and J usage is TRBJ2-5; 9 bases are shared with TRBD1. Germline V CDR1 and CDR2: SEHNR, FQNEAQ (reference sequence). This CDR3 region has 14 residues. V dropped 4 bases and J dropped 6; count of bases not matched to a gene: 6. The CDR3 DNA reads TGTGCCAGCAGCTCGGACAGGGGTAGTCAGACCCAGTACTTC. This encodes CASSSDRGSQTQYF. The full variable domain, its missing parts supplied by reference TRBV7-9 and TRBJ2-5, is DTGVSQNPRHKITKRGQNVTFRCDPISEHNRLYWYRQTLGQGPEFLTYFQNEAQLEKSRLLSDRFSAERPKGSFSTLEIQRTEQGDSAMYLCASSSDRGSQTQYFGPGTRLLVL.

The sample holds many counts of this clonotype. This chain uses TRBV10-3 with TRBJ2-1; TRBD2 matches 10 bases. CDR3 size: 15 residues. Germline loops: CDR1 ENHRY, CDR2 SYGVKD. V shed 7 bases, J shed 7 bases, and the junction held 10 bases outside the gene matches. The CDR3 DNA sequence: TGTGCCATCAACGATCCTAGCGGGAGTACGAATGAGCAGTTCTTC. Protein product: CAINDPSGSTNEQFF.

This clonotype has a handful of counts. The CDR3 DNA reads as TGTGCCAGCAGTTACCCGAGGGCAGATACGCAGTATTTT. Translation: CASSYPRADTQYF. V usage is TRBV6-2 or TRBV6-3 and J usage is TRBJ2-3, with D possibly TRBD2 on 5 matching bases. The V gene lost 2 bases and the J gene lost 4 bases, with 7 bases spanning the gap. Germline assignment: CDR1 MNHEY and CDR2 SVGEGT. There are 13 residues in the CDR3.

This clonotype has a handful of counts. The V call is TRBV3-1, the J call TRBJ2-3; a weak D match, TRBD2 (7 bases). CDR1 is LGHDT, CDR2 YNNKEL, per germline (reference sequence). V was trimmed by 1 base and J by 6 bases, leaving 17 bases between them. The CDR3 has 16 amino acids. The CDR3 sequence is CASSQGRGAPGDTQYF. The CDR3 nucleotides are TGTGCCAGCAGCCAAGGACGGGGGGCCCCGGGGGATACGCAGTATTTT.

This clonotype has more than one count but fewer than ten. The chain recombines TRBV20-1 with TRBJ2-7; D gene unclear. The V gene's germline CDR1 is DFQATT and CDR2 SNEGSKA (reference sequence). With 4 bases removed from V and 0 bases from J, the gap between germline ends came to 7 bases. The CDR3 is made up of 12 amino acids. In DNA form, the CDR3 reads TGCAGTGCTATAGCAGGCTCCTACGAGCAGTACTTC. It encodes CSAIAGSYEQYF.

The chain recombines TRBV7-2 with TRBJ2-5; D not certain. The CDR3 covers 15 residues. Per germline, CDR1 SGHTA and CDR2 FQGNSA. Trimming took 2 bases from V and 0 from J, leaving 10 bases between them. CDR3 region: CASSLYQVNQETQYF. The DNA of the CDR3 is TGTGCCAGCAGCTTATACCAGGTTAACCAAGAGACCCAGTACTTC.

The chain uses TRBV5-1 and TRBJ2-3; TRBD1 agrees at 8 bases. The germline V gene encodes CDR1 SGHRS and CDR2 YFSETQ. V lost 6 bases to trimming and J lost 4 bases; unmatched junction nucleotides: 7. This CDR3 contains 14 residues. CDR3 bases: TGCGCCAGCACCCGACAGGGGAGTGCAGATACGCAGTATTTT. Translated, it gives CASTRQGSADTQYF.

This clonotype was counted ten times or more. The V and J genes are TRBV7-8 and TRBJ2-3, with 8 bases that match TRBD1. Germline V gives CDR1 SGHVS, CDR2 FQNEAQ. CDR3 size: 17 residues. The trim removed 3 bases at V and 6 bases at J, leaving 14 bases unmatched. CDR3 sequence (DNA): TGTGCCAGCAGCTTGGGGGACCGGGACAGGTCCTCGGATACGCAGTATTTT. Translated, it gives CASSLGDRDRSSDTQYF.

This clonotype was picked up many times. The rearrangement joins TRBV4-2 to TRBJ2-7; tentative D call: TRBD2 (5 bases). Deletions cut 4 bases from V and 4 bases from J, with 14 bases between. This CDR3 has 14 amino acids. CDR1 is LGHNA, CDR2 YNFKEQ, per germline. CDR3 region: CASSRSLREYEQYF. The CDR3 DNA follows: TGTGCCAGCAGCCGATCATTAAGGGAGTACGAGCAGTACTTC.

The table lists this clonotype with a few counts. The chain is built from TRBV7-9 and TRBJ1-2, with D maybe TRBD1 (6 bases). The ends were cut back, 1 base at V and 6 bases at J, with 12 bases in the middle. Germline V gene lookup returns CDR1 SEHNR and CDR2 FQNEAQ (reference sequence). This CDR3 is 14 amino acids long. The CDR3 DNA reads TGTGCCAGCAGCTTAGGCGCAGGGGTAAATGGCTACACCTTC. It is translated as CASSLGAGVNGYTF.

This clonotype has at least ten counts. This chain connects TRBV14 to TRBJ2-5, with D maybe TRBD2 (5 bases). The CDR3 contains 14 residues. The V gene's germline CDR1 is SGHDN and CDR2 FVKESK. The germline V and J ends were trimmed by 0 bases and 13 bases, with 18 bases remaining between them. In DNA, the CDR3 is TGTGCCAGCAGCCAAGATCGACTTGGCGGACTTACGTACTTC. This gives the protein CASSQDRLGGLTYF.

This clonotype was found a few times. The chain uses TRBV6-2 or TRBV6-3 and TRBJ2-1; 10 bases line up with TRBD2. Germline V lookup: CDR1 MNHEY, CDR2 SVGEGT. The V gene end was trimmed by 5 bases and the J gene end by 7 bases; junction bases not matched to a gene: 11. This CDR3 has 16 amino acids. In DNA form, the CDR3 reads TGTGCCAGCAGTACCCCACCAGCTAGCGGGAGAAATGAGCAGTTCTTC. As protein: CASSTPPASGRNEQFF.

This clonotype has a count of ten or more. The CDR3 DNA is TGCGCCAGCAGCTCAGGACAGGGGGCCCGTCAAGAGACCCAGTACTTC. Translation: CASSSGQGARQETQYF. This rearrangement joins TRBV5-1 to TRBJ2-5, with TRBD1 identical over 11 bases. This CDR3 has 16 amino acids. The germline gives CDR1 SGHRS, CDR2 YFSETQ. The V and J ends lost 3 bases and 2 bases, in that order; junction bases with no gene match: 6.

This clonotype was seen at least ten times. The chain uses TRBV5-1 and TRBJ2-7, with D perhaps TRBD1 or TRBD2 (5 bases each). V lost 2 bases to trimming and J lost 7 bases, with 16 bases between them. Germline assignment: CDR1 SGHRS and CDR2 YFSETQ. The CDR3 runs 14 residues. The CDR3 DNA follows: TGCGCCAGCAGCTTCGAGGGGACCCTACAGGAGCAGTACTTC. Protein product: CASSFEGTLQEQYF.